Listed below are T cell receptor beta chains from one sample, sequenced in a study of blood T cell repertoires in COVID-19. Clones were read by immunoSEQ multiplex PCR, and TCRdb kept only the in-frame ones, dropping some. The sample records roughly 55,000 clones, around 73% being singletons. The specimen was peripheral blood. The source of these receptors is a man at least 80 years old with acute or convalescent COVID-19. Each CDR3 is given with its conserved first and last residue. The D gene is left open where the match is weak. Expanded clones get a size class; other rows say once, few or many, or leave the size out.

TRBV13,.,.,TRBJ1-4,CASSLGAVREKLFF,TGTGCCAGCAGCTTAGGGGCCGTCAGGGAAAAACTGTTTTTT
TRBV14,.,.,TRBJ2-2,CASSQEQGSGELFF,TGTGCCAGCAGCCAAGAACAGGGCTCCGGGGAGCTGTTTTTT
TRBV3-1/TRBV3-2,few,.,TRBJ1-1,CASSQRGTEAFF,TGTGCCAGCAGCCAACGGGGGACTGAAGCTTTCTTT
TRBV7-9,.,.,TRBJ2-7,CASSSGVHSYEQYF,TGTGCCAGCAGCTCGGGGGTTCACTCCTACGAGCAGTACTTC
TRBV6-6,.,TRBD1,TRBJ1-6,CASSPRQGASPLHF,TGTGCCAGCAGTCCGAGACAGGGAGCTTCACCCCTCCACTTT
TRBV3-1/TRBV3-2,.,TRBD2,TRBJ2-7,CASKKTSGSYEQYF,TGTGCCAGCAAAAAGACTAGCGGGAGTTACGAGCAGTACTTC
TRBV5-1,.,.,TRBJ1-1,CASSLSGRASEAFF,TGCGCCAGCAGCTTGAGTGGCAGGGCGAGTGAAGCTTTCTTT
TRBV11-3,few,.,TRBJ2-7,CASSLYSLYEQYF,TGTGCCAGCAGCTTATACAGTCTGTACGAGCAGTACTTC
TRBV28,few,.,TRBJ1-1,CASRIGTPNTEAFF,TGTGCCAGCAGGATCGGGACACCAAACACTGAAGCTTTCTTT
TRBV20-1,.,TRBD2,TRBJ2-3,CSASLFLAGEGTDTQYF,TGCAGTGCTAGTCTCTTTTTAGCGGGAGAAGGCACAGATACGCAGTATTTT